This T cell receptor beta chain was sequenced during a study of human T cells and chemical hapten exposure. About the study: Across its approximately 23 weeks, the study gave patients weekly diphenylcyclopropenone doses to the scalp. Patch tests of 0.01% DPC on the upper back were read at 6 days.

Indicated time point: pre-sensitization, week 0. As for treatment: therapeutic diphenylcyclopropenone sensitization with weekly scalp DPC. The V gene end was trimmed by 8 bases and the J gene end by 5 bases; junction bases not matched to a gene: 5. The germline gives CDR1 MRHNA, CDR2 SNTAGT. The CDR3 is 15 amino acids. The authors' processing: Per sample, the median was 95,638 TCRs, with values from about 22,000 to 700,000. TCRdb used MiXCR to reprocess the RACE reads, holding one entry per CDR3 protein. These V and J calls are TCRdb output, not the study's own analysis. Altogether roughly 380,000 distinct CDR3 sequences are present, around 5.5% being singletons, with the ten largest covering just over 2.5%.

This chain connects TRBV6-4 to TRBJ2-1, with 14 bases that match TRBD2. Material: whole blood, obtained in connection with sensitization to the hapten diphenylcyclopropenone (DPC). The TCR comes from a woman aged 45 to 65 with alopecia areata. Some clones in this sample may be carry-over from other donors' samples. The CDR3 protein is CASSKGLAGDNEQFF. CDR3 DNA: TGTGCCAGCTCTAAGGGACTAGCGGGAGACAATGAGCAGTTCTTC.